Below, one TCR beta chain is given with its context. This receptor's antigen is unknown. No qualities accompany the bases; no much larger clone lies one base away. V was cut back by 2 bases and J by 4 bases, leaving a gap of 10 bases between them. According to the germline V gene, CDR1 reads MGHRA and CDR2 reads YSYEKL. From the cysteine up to the phenylalanine, the CDR3 has a length of 14 residues. Only the CDR3 region is kept as DNA, spanning 42 bases read in frame from base 1. The sample belongs to a study of shared clonotypes between healthy human individuals (dated by TCRdb to the early 2020s). Some background on the complete study: The cohort comprised two women and a few men aged 18 to 49 years. For each donor, three plates each were used for CD4 naive and CD4 memory, two plates were used for CD8 naive, and one plate was used for CD8 memory. Blood TCR repertoires of a handful of healthy adults were deeply sequenced to estimate repertoire size and the extent of clonotype sharing between individuals. To increase sequencing depth and limit assay-specific biases, TCR repertoire library preparation and sequencing were carried out by different laboratories using diverse techniques. Each donor's leukapheresis produced roughly between about 0.8 and 10 billion PBMCs.

CD8 naive samples were CD45RO-negative cells positively selected for CCR7, giving a CD45RA+CCR7+ population that excluded TemRA cells. The donors were healthy, HIV-negative adults who had no recently reported acute infections or vaccinations. All donors were Caucasian adults living in Nashville, Tennessee, USA. After blood collection by leukapheresis, PBMCs were isolated using Ficoll-Histopaque density gradient centrifugation and then cryopreserved in the vapor phase of liquid nitrogen. Purity and quantity of every magnetically sorted T cell population were checked by analytical flow cytometry. Each sorted fraction had its genomic DNA isolated and then quantified by UV absorbance on a Nanodrop 2000c. The research as a whole found: Sampling was restricted to blood, and TCR repertoires in tissues likely differ from the TCR repertoires found in blood. Across four donors, roughly 5% of naive CD4, approximately 3.5% of naive CD8, approximately 2.5% of memory CD4, and approximately 0.4% of memory CD8 clonotypes were shared. Estimated clonotype richness was generally larger for naive than for memory subsets. Because the study included only a small number of donors, the genetic and exposure-history diversity represented was limited. Compared with non-shared clonotypes, clonotypes shared by all four sorted-subset donors had higher generation probabilities. Rarefaction of sorted-subset datasets indicated incomplete sequencing despite the large sequencing depth. Pairwise subsampling led to the expectation that sequencing depth would affect the degree of clonotype sharing among donors.

TCR CDR3 regions were amplified from genomic DNA by multiplex PCR using the deep immunoSEQ assay. Genomic DNA extracted from each cell subset was distributed evenly over all wells of several immunoSEQ 96-well plates, and each plate served as one replicate. For sorted subsets, each replicate PCR was loaded with about 200 ng genomic DNA, equivalent to 30,000 or so T cell genomes. The purified libraries were quantified using a Qubit 3.0 fluorometer, sized with a Bioanalyzer 2100, and then quantified again using the KAPA Library Quantification kit. Each immunoSEQ 96-well plate was sequenced on its own single-read 150-cycle Illumina NextSeq 550 flow cell. As for the authors' bioinformatics: Because the immunoSEQ output held only junctional sequences and lacked quality scores, the filtering could not match the filtering applied to full-length reads. To assign V/J genes and CDR3, sequences were annotated against IMGT germline references using PyIR, a Python wrapper for IgBLAST v1.9. Reads with weak V/J assignments (E-value above 1e-6), missing CDR3, stop codons, out-of-frame junctions, or ambiguous translated residues were removed. V3J clonotypes were defined by identical inferred V gene, J gene, and CDR3 amino acid sequence. The percentage overlap between two repertoires was calculated by dividing the number of shared unique clonotypes by the size of the smaller repertoire. Repertoire richness was assessed with RTK rarefaction, the Chao1 estimator, and Recon v2.1 estimates of unobserved clonotypes. OLGA was used to compute generation probabilities for all TCRbeta clonotypes that the gDNA method yielded from a handful of donors. TCRdb provides this immuneACCESS table in a form limited to in-frame rearrangements. Some clones are lacking; in checked studies, under half of them reflect an unresolved V gene, and why the rest are absent is not known. The V and J calls and clone size are taken from that table; D and trimming were inferred from the DNA. Across this sample there are more than 2 million clones, with about 94% seen only once. Together, the top ten hold approximately 1.2% of the sample.

Sequenced sample: naive CD8+ T cells sorted from blood. This specimen's cell subset or site label, interpreted: CD45RA+CCR7+. The V and J segments used are TRBV4-1 and TRBJ2-3, and perhaps TRBD1 as D gene, on 5 matching bases. This sequence originates from a man younger than 30 in good health. The DNA reads as follows: TGCGCCAGCAGCCAATCGGCAGGGTCAGATACGCAGTATTTT. Its protein reads: CASSQSAGSDTQYF.